This T cell receptor beta chain is drawn from a study of blood T cell repertoires in COVID-19 (TCRdb year 2020). With respect to the entire study: The collaborator samples originated in the United States, Italy and Spain and spanned the acute and convalescent phases of COVID-19. The material from the prospective study consisted of cDNA or gDNA derived from T cells, B-cell-depleted T cells, or PBMCs. The dataset comprised deeply sampled blood TCRbeta repertoires from subjects exposed to, actively infected with, or recovered from COVID-19. The repertoires were released in a freely available public database intended as a resource for research on the immune response to SARS-CoV-2. Samples were obtained from the ongoing ImmuneRACE study (first 160 participants) and from some 1,300 subjects provided by 6 global collaborators. A de-identified subject ID, COVID-19 status, age in years and sex were almost always included in the sample metadata. Where available, HLA class I and class II types were taken from metadata supplied by the sample provider and were not determined by assay-based typing. Results the study describes overall, beyond this receptor: Clinical and demographic metadata were provided uncurated, with the amount varying by source and participant.

Whole blood was collected in K2EDTA tubes by collaborating institutions according to the institutions' own protocols. For TCRbeta analysis, collaborator samples were shipped as frozen whole blood, as isolated PBMCs, or as DNA extracted from either sample type. This clone was counted once. There is no known antigen for this receptor. No qualities accompany the bases; no much larger clone lies one base away. The immunoSEQ Assay, a bias-controlled multiplex PCR, was used to amplify TCRbeta CDR3 regions from genomic DNA. In the source study's methods: Nucleated cell counts per sample were estimated from amplification of reference gene primers within the assay. Sequence reads were collapsed and filtered to measure the absolute abundance of every unique TCRbeta CDR3 rearrangement. For each sample, productive Simpson clonality was calculated by taking the square root of Simpson's diversity index across productive rearrangements. Sourced from immuneACCESS, this table was stored by TCRdb with only in-frame sequences that have V and J called. A share of the clones is absent; for the studies checked, an unresolved V gene accounts for under half, and the remainder has no known explanation. Clonal size and the V and J genes are those of that table, whereas D and trimming came from the DNA. Counted in this sample were tens of thousands of clones; more than 80% of them appeared once. The top ten constitute 25% to 30% of the sample.

Including the terminal cysteine and phenylalanine, the CDR3 comprises 15 residues. The retained sequence is limited to the CDR3, 45 bases, with the frame set at the first base. V ends up 0 bases short and J 9 bases short, with an unmatched junction base count of 5. CDR1 and CDR2 are drawn from the germline V gene: MGHRA, YSYEKL. The receptor was derived from a woman older than 75 with acute or convalescent COVID-19. This chain is built from TRBV4-1 and TRBJ2-1, and 10 bases in between align with TRBD1. Sequencing was performed on peripheral blood. The DNA reads TGCGCCAGCAGCCAAGAAGACAGGGGGCGAAGTGAGCAGTTCTTC. This is translated as CASSQEDRGRSEQFF.